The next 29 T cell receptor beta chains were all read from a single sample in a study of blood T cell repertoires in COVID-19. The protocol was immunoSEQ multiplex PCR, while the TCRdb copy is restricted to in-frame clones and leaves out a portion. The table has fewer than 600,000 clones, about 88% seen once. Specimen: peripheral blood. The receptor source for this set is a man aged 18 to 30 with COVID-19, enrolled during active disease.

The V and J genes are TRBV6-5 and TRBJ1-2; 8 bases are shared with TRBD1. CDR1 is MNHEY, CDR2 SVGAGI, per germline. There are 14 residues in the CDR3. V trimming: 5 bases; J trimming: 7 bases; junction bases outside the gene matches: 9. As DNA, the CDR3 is TGTGCCAGCAGTCCGGACAGGGAGTTCGGTGGCTACACCTTC. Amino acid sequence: CASSPDREFGGYTF.

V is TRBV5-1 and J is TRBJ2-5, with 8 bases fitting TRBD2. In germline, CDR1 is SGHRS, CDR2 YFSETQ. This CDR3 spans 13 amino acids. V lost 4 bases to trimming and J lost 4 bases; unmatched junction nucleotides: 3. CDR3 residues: CASSPGGIETQYF. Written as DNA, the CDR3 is TGCGCCAGCAGCCCGGGGGGGATAGAGACCCAGTACTTC.

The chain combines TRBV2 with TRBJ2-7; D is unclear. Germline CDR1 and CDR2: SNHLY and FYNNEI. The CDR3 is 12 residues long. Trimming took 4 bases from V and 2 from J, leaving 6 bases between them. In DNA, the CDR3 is TGTGCCAGCAGTGGGCAACCCTACGAGCAGTACTTC. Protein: CASSGQPYEQYF.

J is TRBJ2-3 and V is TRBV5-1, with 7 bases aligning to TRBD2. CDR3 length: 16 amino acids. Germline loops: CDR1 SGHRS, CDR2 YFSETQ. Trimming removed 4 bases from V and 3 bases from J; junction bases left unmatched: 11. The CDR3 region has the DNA TGCGCCAGCAGCCCTGAAGGGAGGGTTTCAACAGATACGCAGTATTTT. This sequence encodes CASSPEGRVSTDTQYF.

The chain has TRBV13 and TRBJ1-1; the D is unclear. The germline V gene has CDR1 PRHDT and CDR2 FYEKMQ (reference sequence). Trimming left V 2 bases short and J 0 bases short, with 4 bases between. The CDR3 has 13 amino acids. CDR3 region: CASSLQVNTEAFF. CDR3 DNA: TGTGCCAGCAGCTTACAGGTGAACACTGAAGCTTTCTTT.

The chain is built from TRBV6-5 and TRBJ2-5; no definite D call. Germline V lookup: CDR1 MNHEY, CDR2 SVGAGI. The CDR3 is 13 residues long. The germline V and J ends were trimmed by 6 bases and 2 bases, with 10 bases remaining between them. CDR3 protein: CASRDTNQETQYF. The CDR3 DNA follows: TGTGCCAGCAGAGACACAAATCAAGAGACCCAGTACTTC.

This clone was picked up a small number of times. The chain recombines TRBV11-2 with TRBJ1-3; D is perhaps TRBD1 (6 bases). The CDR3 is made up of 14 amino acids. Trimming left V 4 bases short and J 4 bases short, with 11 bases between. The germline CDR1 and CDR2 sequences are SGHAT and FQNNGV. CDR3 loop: CASSWNREGNTIYF. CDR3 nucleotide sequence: TGTGCCAGCAGCTGGAACAGGGAAGGAAACACCATATATTTT.

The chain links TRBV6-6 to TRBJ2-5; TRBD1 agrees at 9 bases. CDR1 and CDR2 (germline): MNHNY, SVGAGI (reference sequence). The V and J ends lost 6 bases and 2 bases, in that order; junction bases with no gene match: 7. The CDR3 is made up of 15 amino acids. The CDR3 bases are TGTGCCAGCAGACTGGACAGGGGACGACAAGAGACCCAGTACTTC. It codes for CASRLDRGRQETQYF.

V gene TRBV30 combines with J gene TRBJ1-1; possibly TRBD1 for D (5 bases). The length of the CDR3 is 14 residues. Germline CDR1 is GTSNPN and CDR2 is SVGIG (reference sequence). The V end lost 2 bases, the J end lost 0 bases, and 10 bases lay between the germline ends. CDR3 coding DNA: TGTGCCTGGAGTTTGGGACTTATGAACACTGAAGCTTTCTTT. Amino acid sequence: CAWSLGLMNTEAFF.

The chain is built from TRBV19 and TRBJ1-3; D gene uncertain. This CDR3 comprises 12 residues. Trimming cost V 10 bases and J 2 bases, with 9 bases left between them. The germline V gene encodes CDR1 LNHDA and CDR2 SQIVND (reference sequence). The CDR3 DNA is TGTGCCACTCGGTCGGCTGGAAACACCATATATTTT. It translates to CATRSAGNTIYF.

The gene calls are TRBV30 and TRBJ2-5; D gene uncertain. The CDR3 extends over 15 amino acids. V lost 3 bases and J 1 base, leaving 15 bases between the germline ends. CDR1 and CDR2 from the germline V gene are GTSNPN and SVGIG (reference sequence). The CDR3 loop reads CAWSGKRASQETQYF. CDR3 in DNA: TGTGCCTGGAGCGGTAAAAGAGCCTCCCAAGAGACCCAGTACTTC.

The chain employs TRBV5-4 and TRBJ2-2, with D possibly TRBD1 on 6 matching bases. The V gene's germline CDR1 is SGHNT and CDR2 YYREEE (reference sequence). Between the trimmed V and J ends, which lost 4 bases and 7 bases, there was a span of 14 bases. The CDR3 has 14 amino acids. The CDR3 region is CASSENRAGGELFF. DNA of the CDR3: TGTGCCAGCAGCGAAAACAGGGCTGGCGGGGAGCTGTTTTTT.

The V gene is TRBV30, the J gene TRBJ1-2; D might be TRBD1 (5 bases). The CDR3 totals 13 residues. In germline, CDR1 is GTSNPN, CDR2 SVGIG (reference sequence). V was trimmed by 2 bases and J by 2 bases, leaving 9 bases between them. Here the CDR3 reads CAWSPGWNYGYTF. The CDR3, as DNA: TGTGCCTGGAGTCCAGGGTGGAACTATGGCTACACCTTC.

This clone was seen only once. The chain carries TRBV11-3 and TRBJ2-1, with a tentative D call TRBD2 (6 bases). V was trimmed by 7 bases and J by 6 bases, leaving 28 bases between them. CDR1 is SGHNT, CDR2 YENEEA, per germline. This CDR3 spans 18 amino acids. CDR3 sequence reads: CASTHRIAGAGPGNEQFF. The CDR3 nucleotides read TGTGCCAGCACCCACCGGATTGCTGGGGCGGGACCAGGCAATGAGCAGTTCTTC.

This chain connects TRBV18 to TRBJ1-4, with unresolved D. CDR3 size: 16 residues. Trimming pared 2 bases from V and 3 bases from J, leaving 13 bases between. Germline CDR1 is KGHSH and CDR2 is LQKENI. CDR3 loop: CASSPVSGYANEKLFF. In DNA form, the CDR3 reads TGTGCCAGCTCACCAGTCTCGGGGTATGCTAATGAAAAACTGTTTTTT. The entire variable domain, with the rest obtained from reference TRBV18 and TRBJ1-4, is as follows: NAGVMQNPRHLVRRRGQEARLRCSPMKGHSHVYWYRQLPEEGLKFMVYLQKENIIDESGMPKERFSAEFPKEGPSILRIQQVVRGDSAAYFCASSPVSGYANEKLFFGSGTQLSVL.

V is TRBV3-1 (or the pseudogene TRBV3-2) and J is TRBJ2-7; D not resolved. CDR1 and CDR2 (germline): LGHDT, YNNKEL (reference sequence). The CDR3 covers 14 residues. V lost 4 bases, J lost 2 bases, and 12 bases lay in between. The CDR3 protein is CASSPRYSPYEQYF. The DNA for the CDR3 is TGTGCCAGCAGCCCCCGGTATAGCCCCTACGAGCAGTACTTC.

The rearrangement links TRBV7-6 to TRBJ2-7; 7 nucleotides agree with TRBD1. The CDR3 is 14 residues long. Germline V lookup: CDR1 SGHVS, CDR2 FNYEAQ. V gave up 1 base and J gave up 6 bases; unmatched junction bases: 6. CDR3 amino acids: CASSLEGGWVEQYF. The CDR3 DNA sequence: TGTGCCAGCAGCTTAGAAGGGGGCTGGGTCGAGCAGTACTTC. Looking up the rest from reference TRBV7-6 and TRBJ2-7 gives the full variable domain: GAGVSQSPRYKVTKRGQDVALRCDPISGHVSLYWYRQALGQGPEFLTYFNYEAQQDKSGLPNDRFSAERPEGSISTLTIQRTEQRDSAMYRCASSLEGGWVEQYFGPGTRLTVT.

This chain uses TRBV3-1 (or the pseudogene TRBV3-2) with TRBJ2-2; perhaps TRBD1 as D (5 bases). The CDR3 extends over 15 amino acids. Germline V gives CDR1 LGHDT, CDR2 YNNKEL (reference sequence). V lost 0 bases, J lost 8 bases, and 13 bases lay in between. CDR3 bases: TGTGCCAGCAGCCAAGATCTCTGGCAGGGAGGGGAGCTGTTTTTT. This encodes CASSQDLWQGGELFF.

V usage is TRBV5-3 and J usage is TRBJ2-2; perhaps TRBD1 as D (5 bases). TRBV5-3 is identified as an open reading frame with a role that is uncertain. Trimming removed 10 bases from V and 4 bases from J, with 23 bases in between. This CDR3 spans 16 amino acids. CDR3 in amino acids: CARRRRLDRSTGELFF. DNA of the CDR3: TGTGCCCGCCGGCGTCGTTTAGACAGATCCACCGGGGAGCTGTTTTTT.

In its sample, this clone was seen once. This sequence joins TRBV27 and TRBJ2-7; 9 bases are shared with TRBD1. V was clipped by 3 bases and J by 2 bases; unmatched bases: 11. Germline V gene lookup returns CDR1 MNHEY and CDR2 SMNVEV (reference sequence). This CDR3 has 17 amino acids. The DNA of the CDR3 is TGTGCCAGCAGTTTGGGACAGGGTAACCCCTCGACCTACGAGCAGTACTTC. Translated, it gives CASSLGQGNPSTYEQYF.

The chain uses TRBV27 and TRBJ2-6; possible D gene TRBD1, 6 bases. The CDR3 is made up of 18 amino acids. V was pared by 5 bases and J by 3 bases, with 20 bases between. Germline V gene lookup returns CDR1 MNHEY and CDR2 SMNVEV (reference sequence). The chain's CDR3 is CASSPLLRGWGGANVLTF. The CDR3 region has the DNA TGTGCCAGCAGTCCACTTCTCAGGGGTTGGGGTGGGGCCAACGTCCTGACTTTC.

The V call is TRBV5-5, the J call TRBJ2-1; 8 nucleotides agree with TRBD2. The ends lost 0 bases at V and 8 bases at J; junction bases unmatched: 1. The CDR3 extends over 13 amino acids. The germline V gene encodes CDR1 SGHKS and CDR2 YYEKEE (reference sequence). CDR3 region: CASSLVAGYEQFF. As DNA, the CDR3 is TGTGCCAGCAGCTTGGTAGCGGGGTATGAGCAGTTCTTC. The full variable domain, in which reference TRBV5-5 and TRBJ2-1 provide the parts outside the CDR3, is DAGVTQSPTHLIKTRGQQVTLRCSPISGHKSVSWYQQVLGQGPQFIFQYYEKEERGRGNFPDRFSARQFPNYSSELNVNALLLGDSALYLCASSLVAGYEQFFGPGTRLTVL.

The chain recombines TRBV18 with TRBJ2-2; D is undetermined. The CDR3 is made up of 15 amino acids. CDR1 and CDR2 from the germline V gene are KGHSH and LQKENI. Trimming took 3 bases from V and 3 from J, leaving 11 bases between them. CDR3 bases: TGTGCCAGCTCACCCTCCGGGTGGGACACCGGGGAGCTGTTTTTT. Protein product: CASSPSGWDTGELFF.

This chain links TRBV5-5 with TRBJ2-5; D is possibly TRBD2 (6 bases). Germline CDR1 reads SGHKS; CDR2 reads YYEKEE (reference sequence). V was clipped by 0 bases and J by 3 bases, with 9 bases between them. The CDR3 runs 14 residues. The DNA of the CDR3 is TGTGCCAGCAGCTTGGTGCGGGGCGAAGAGACCCAGTACTTC. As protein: CASSLVRGEETQYF. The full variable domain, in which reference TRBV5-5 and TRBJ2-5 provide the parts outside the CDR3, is DAGVTQSPTHLIKTRGQQVTLRCSPISGHKSVSWYQQVLGQGPQFIFQYYEKEERGRGNFPDRFSARQFPNYSSELNVNALLLGDSALYLCASSLVRGEETQYFGPGTRLLVL.

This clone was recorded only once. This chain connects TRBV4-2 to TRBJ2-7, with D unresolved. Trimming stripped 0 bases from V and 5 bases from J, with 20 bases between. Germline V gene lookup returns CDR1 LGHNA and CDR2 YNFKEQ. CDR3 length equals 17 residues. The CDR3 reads CASSQDSSSSRLDEQYF. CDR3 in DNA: TGTGCCAGCAGCCAAGATTCAAGTTCATCCCGACTTGACGAGCAGTACTTC.

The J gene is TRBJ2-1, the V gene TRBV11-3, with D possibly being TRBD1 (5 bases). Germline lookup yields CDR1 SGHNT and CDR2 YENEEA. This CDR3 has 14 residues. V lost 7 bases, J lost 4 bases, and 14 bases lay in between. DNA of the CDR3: TGTGCCAGCAACCAATATCAGGGTTACAATGAGCAGTTCTTC. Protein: CASNQYQGYNEQFF.

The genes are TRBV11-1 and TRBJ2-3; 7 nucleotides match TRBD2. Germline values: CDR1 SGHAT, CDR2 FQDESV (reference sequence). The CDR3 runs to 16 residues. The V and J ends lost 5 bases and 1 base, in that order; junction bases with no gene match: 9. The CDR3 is CASSPLGGIRTDTQYF. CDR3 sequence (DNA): TGTGCCAGCAGCCCCCTCGGGGGGATTCGCACAGATACGCAGTATTTT.

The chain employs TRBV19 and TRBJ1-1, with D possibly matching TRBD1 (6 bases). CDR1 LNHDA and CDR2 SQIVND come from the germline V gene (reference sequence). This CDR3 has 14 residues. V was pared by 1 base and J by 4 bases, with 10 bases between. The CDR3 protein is CASSIGGPPTEAFF. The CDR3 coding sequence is TGTGCCAGTAGTATAGGGGGGCCCCCCACTGAAGCTTTCTTT.

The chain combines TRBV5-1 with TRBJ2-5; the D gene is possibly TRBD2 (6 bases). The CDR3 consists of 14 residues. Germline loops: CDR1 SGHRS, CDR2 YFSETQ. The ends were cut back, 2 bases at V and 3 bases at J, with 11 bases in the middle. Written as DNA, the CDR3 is TGCGCCAGCAGCTTAGGGACTTTTGAAGAGACCCAGTACTTC. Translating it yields CASSLGTFEETQYF.